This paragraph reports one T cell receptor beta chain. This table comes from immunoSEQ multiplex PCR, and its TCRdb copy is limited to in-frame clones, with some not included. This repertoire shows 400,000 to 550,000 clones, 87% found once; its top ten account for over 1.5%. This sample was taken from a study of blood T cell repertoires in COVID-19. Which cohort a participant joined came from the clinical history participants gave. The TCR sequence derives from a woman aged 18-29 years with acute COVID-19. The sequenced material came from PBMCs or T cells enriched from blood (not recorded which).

The CDR3 region is CASSKIGEKLFF. The CDR3 DNA sequence: TGTGCCAGCTCCAAGATCGGGGAAAAACTGTTTTTT. The V and J genes are TRBV12-3 or TRBV12-4 and TRBJ1-4; no firm D call. Trimming pared 8 bases from V and 8 bases from J, leaving 12 bases between. This CDR3 has 12 amino acids.